The present entry profiles one T cell receptor (beta chain) with its context. Its matching antigen is unknown. This record belongs to a study of cytomegalovirus exposure and HLA in healthy donors. Findings and caveats of the study: Subsequent analysis revealed that first-cohort TCR clusters tended to co-occur in the 90 to 150 validation repertoires. The classifier reportedly diagnosed cytomegalovirus status with high sensitivity and specificity. Across donors, most TCRs were seen rarely, yet some public ones were widespread.

The table came from immunoSEQ multiplex PCR; TCRdb's copy has only in-frame clones and leaves some out. The sample lists roughly 60,000 clones, about 92% occurring once. CDR3 length: 12 amino acids. The germline CDR1 and CDR2 sequences are MNHEY and SMNVEV (reference sequence). V lost 4 bases and J 6 bases, leaving 8 bases between the germline ends. This receptor was identified in a woman younger than 30 in good health and CMV-seronegative. The chain is built from TRBV27 and TRBJ2-3, with unresolved D. The sequencing input was PBMCs. The CDR3 region has the DNA TGTGCCAGCAGTTCCGCTGAGGATACGCAGTATTTT. This gives the protein CASSSAEDTQYF.